The 32 T cell receptor beta chains presented below share a single source sample, sequenced in a study of blood T cell repertoires in COVID-19. The protocol was immunoSEQ multiplex PCR, while the TCRdb copy is restricted to in-frame clones and leaves out a portion. This table holds over 250,000 clones, around nine tenths found once. Sequenced input: PBMCs or T cells enriched from blood (not recorded which). The source is a woman aged 18-29 years who had recovered from COVID-19.

V is TRBV28 and J is TRBJ2-7, with 10 bases fitting TRBD2. Trimming removed 6 bases from V and 3 bases from J; junction bases left unmatched: 8. The length of the CDR3 is 15 residues. Germline CDR1 and CDR2: MDHEN and SYDVKM. CDR3 in amino acids: CASSLGTSERYEQYF. CDR3 sequence (DNA): TGTGCCAGCAGCCTTGGGACTAGCGAACGCTACGAGCAGTACTTC.

The chain recombines TRBV13 with TRBJ2-5, with 7 nucleotides matching TRBD2. Trimming at V came to 8 bases and at J to 2 bases, leaving 11 bases not matched to a gene. From germline, CDR1 is PRHDT and CDR2 FYEKMQ (reference sequence). This CDR3 is built from 15 residues. The CDR3 bases are TGTGCCAGCGGATCACTACTAGCGAATCAAGAGACCCAGTACTTC. As protein: CASGSLLANQETQYF. Filled out from reference TRBV13 and TRBJ2-5, the complete variable domain reads AAGVIQSPRHLIKEKRETATLKCYPIPRHDTVYWYQQGPGQDPQFLISFYEKMQSDKGSIPDRFSAQQFSDYHSELNMSSLELGDSALYFCASGSLLANQETQYFGPGTRLLVL.

V usage is TRBV4-2 and J usage is TRBJ1-6; 7 nucleotides agree with TRBD1. Germline CDR1 reads LGHNA; CDR2 reads YNFKEQ. V lost 4 bases and J lost 5; bases outside the gene matches: 5. CDR3 length equals 15 residues. CDR3 nucleotide sequence: TGTGCCAGCAGCCGTTACAGGGGAAATAATTCACCCCTCCACTTT. It encodes CASSRYRGNNSPLHF.

This chain connects TRBV19 to TRBJ2-2; 11 nucleotides match TRBD2. In germline, CDR1 is LNHDA, CDR2 SQIVND (reference sequence). The CDR3 runs 16 residues. V gave up 4 bases and J gave up 5 bases; unmatched junction bases: 6. CDR3 in DNA: TGTGCCAGTAGTAACCAACTAGCGGGAGAAACCGGGGAGCTGTTTTTT. Residues: CASSNQLAGETGELFF.

The chain joins TRBV5-4 to TRBJ1-4; D is unresolved. The CDR3 totals 15 residues. CDR1 and CDR2 from the germline V gene are SGHNT and YYREEE (reference sequence). V gave up 0 bases and J gave up 8 bases, with 14 bases separating them. CDR3 sequence reads: CASSLVGPREEKLFF. Here the CDR3 DNA reads TGTGCCAGCAGCTTGGTGGGCCCCCGGGAGGAAAAACTGTTTTTT.

The table lists this clone with a count of one. The chain carries TRBV11-2 and TRBJ2-7, with 8 bases matching TRBD1. CDR3 length: 15 amino acids. With V trimmed by 6 bases and J by 2 bases, 9 bases remained unmatched. The germline V gene has CDR1 SGHAT and CDR2 FQNNGV. The CDR3 DNA sequence: TGTGCCAGCAGTCAAGGGACAGGATGGACCTACGAGCAGTACTTC. Translated: CASSQGTGWTYEQYF.

The chain combines TRBV10-1 with TRBJ1-1; perhaps TRBD1 as D (6 bases). The CDR3 length is 13 residues. V was shortened by 5 bases and J by 5 bases, with 12 bases between the two germline ends. Germline CDR1 and CDR2: WNHNN and SYGVQD (reference sequence). In nucleotides, the CDR3 is TGCGCCAGCAGTCAGGGGATCCGAACTGAAGCTTTCTTT. Translating gives CASSQGIRTEAFF.

The chain links TRBV2 to TRBJ2-1; the match to TRBD2 covers 7 bases. Germline CDR1 is SNHLY and CDR2 is FYNNEI. This CDR3 region has 13 residues. After removal of 8 bases from V and 8 bases from J, the junction contained 9 bases not matched to a gene. The CDR3 here is CASDVRGVDEQFF. The CDR3 bases are TGTGCCAGCGACGTACGGGGGGTGGATGAGCAGTTCTTC.

CDR3 region: CASSPRTGLYGYTF. CDR3 coding DNA: TGTGCCAGTAGTCCTCGGACAGGGCTCTATGGCTACACCTTC. V and J are TRBV19 and TRBJ1-2, with 8 nucleotides matching TRBD1. Germline CDR1 and CDR2: LNHDA and SQIVND (reference sequence). Trimming took 5 bases from V and 4 from J; bases not matched to a gene: 6. This CDR3 contains 14 residues.

This chain links TRBV18 with TRBJ1-1, with D perhaps matching TRBD1 (6 bases). Germline CDR1 reads KGHSH; CDR2 reads LQKENI. The CDR3 consists of 15 residues. V gave up 3 bases and J gave up 1 base, with 12 bases separating them. The CDR3 region has the DNA TGTGCCAGCTCACCGCTCGGACAGAAGAACACTGAAGCTTTCTTT. Its translation is CASSPLGQKNTEAFF.

The CDR3 loop reads CASSLNPPRMDEQFF. In DNA, the CDR3 is TGTGCCAGCAGTCTCAACCCCCCCAGGATGGATGAGCAGTTCTTC. The chain combines TRBV6-5 with TRBJ2-1; D is unresolved. The CDR3 extends over 15 amino acids. Germline CDR1 reads MNHEY; CDR2 reads SVGAGI. Trimming removed 5 bases at V and 8 bases at J, with 19 bases between.

The chain recombines TRBV9 with TRBJ2-7; 10 bases map to TRBD2. Looked up from germline, CDR1 is SGDLS and CDR2 is YYNGEE. This CDR3 comprises 18 residues. The junction had 16 bases not matched to a gene; V was cut back by 3 bases and J by 4 bases. The CDR3 DNA is TGTGCCAGCAGCGGGCAAGTAATAAGCGGGACTAGCGAATACGAGCAGTACTTC. The encoded protein is CASSGQVISGTSEYEQYF. The variable domain in full, completed from reference TRBV9 and TRBJ2-7, reads DSGVTQTPKHLITATGQRVTLRCSPRSGDLSVYWYQQSLDQGLQFLIQYYNGEERAKGNILERFSAQQFPDLHSELNLSSLELGDSALYFCASSGQVISGTSEYEQYFGPGTRLTVT.

This rearrangement joins TRBV5-1 to TRBJ1-1; D gene uncertain. This CDR3 is built from 12 residues. Germline CDR1 and CDR2: SGHRS and YFSETQ. Trimming removed 0 bases from V and 3 bases from J, with 3 bases in between. The CDR3 spells CASSLVDTEAFF. As DNA, the CDR3 is TGCGCCAGCAGCTTGGTAGACACTGAAGCTTTCTTT.

V is TRBV28 and J is TRBJ1-4; D is possibly TRBD1 (5 bases). From germline, CDR1 is MDHEN and CDR2 SYDVKM. This CDR3 region has 13 residues. Trimming left V 3 bases short and J 5 bases short, with 7 bases between. CDR3 sequence (DNA): TGTGCCAGCAGTTTCGCAGGGAATGAAAAACTGTTTTTT. This codes for CASSFAGNEKLFF.

The rearrangement uses TRBV5-4 and TRBJ2-1, with TRBD1 matching over 8 bases. The trim removed 4 bases at V and 9 bases at J, leaving 15 bases unmatched. Germline V gene sequence: CDR1 SGHNT, CDR2 YYREEE (reference sequence). The CDR3 has 16 residues. The CDR3 reads CASSSARTGFHGEQFF. CDR3 nucleotides: TGTGCCAGCAGCAGTGCCAGGACAGGGTTTCACGGTGAGCAGTTCTTC.

The gene calls are TRBV4-1 and TRBJ1-6; D is perhaps TRBD1 (5 bases). The CDR3 runs to 15 residues. Deletions cut 0 bases from V and 14 bases from J, with 17 bases between. Germline V gene sequence: CDR1 MGHRA, CDR2 YSYEKL. The DNA for the CDR3 is TGCGCCAGCAGCCAAGAAGGCGACAGAGGTTTATCCCTCCACTTT. Residues: CASSQEGDRGLSLHF.

The chain has TRBV11-2 and TRBJ2-3, with 8 positions matching TRBD1. CDR3 length: 14 residues. V was pared by 4 bases and J by 2 bases, with 2 bases of the junction left unmatched. Germline values: CDR1 SGHAT, CDR2 FQNNGV. The CDR3 reads CASSSGQVTDTQYF. As DNA, the CDR3 is TGTGCCAGCAGCTCGGGACAGGTCACAGATACGCAGTATTTT.

CDR3 amino acids: CASSIHRESQHF. The CDR3 bases are TGTGCCAGTAGTATACACAGGGAGTCCCAGCATTTT. The gene calls are TRBV19 and TRBJ1-5, with D maybe TRBD1 (6 bases). The V end was cut by 2 bases, the J end by 11 bases, with 10 bases between. CDR3 length: 12 amino acids. The germline V gene has CDR1 LNHDA and CDR2 SQIVND (reference sequence).

This chain links TRBV19 with TRBJ1-5, with no clear D. The CDR3 runs to 13 residues. The ends were cut back, 4 bases at V and 3 bases at J, with 7 bases in the middle. Germline CDR1 is LNHDA and CDR2 is SQIVND (reference sequence). CDR3 loop: CASSRPYNQPQHF. The CDR3 DNA sequence: TGTGCCAGTAGTAGGCCGTACAATCAGCCCCAGCATTTT.

The rearrangement uses TRBV11-3 and TRBJ1-1; D gene ambiguous. CDR3 size: 14 residues. The germline V gene encodes CDR1 SGHNT and CDR2 YENEEA. The ends were cut back, 5 bases at V and 3 bases at J, with 13 bases in the middle. This CDR3 reads CASSPRAGYTEAFF. CDR3 nucleotide sequence: TGTGCCAGCAGCCCTAGGGCGGGCTACACTGAAGCTTTCTTT.

DNA for the CDR3: TGTGCCATCAGTGAAGGTGGGGCGGGGCAAGAGACCCAGTACTTC. Its translation is CAISEGGAGQETQYF. V is TRBV10-3 and J is TRBJ2-5; weak D call: TRBD2 (6 bases). Between the trimmed V and J ends, which lost 3 bases and 2 bases, there was a span of 13 bases. The CDR3 sequence is 15 residues long. Germline V gene lookup returns CDR1 ENHRY and CDR2 SYGVKD.

The chain has TRBV15 and TRBJ2-5; possibly TRBD2 for D (5 bases). The CDR3 is made up of 15 amino acids. Trimming removed 0 bases at V and 5 bases at J, with 13 bases between. Looked up from germline, CDR1 is LNHNV and CDR2 is YYDKDF (reference sequence). The CDR3 sequence is CATSRDLEAMETQYF. The CDR3 coding sequence is TGTGCCACCAGCAGAGATTTGGAGGCAATGGAGACCCAGTACTTC.

The CDR3 DNA reads TGTGCCAGCAGTTTAACTAGCGGGCGGGGCGAGTTCTTC. Amino acids: CASSLTSGRGEFF. The chain recombines TRBV27 with TRBJ2-1, with 9 bases matching TRBD2. Trimming at V came to 2 bases and at J to 14 bases, leaving 7 bases not matched to a gene. CDR3 size: 13 residues. Germline V gene sequence: CDR1 MNHEY, CDR2 SMNVEV (reference sequence).

The J gene is TRBJ2-1, the V gene TRBV20-1; TRBD1 agrees at 10 bases. This CDR3 region has 18 residues. Germline assignment: CDR1 DFQATT and CDR2 SNEGSKA (reference sequence). V shed 3 bases and J 8 bases; nucleotides not matched to a gene: 19. The CDR3 bases are TGCAGTGCTAGTTCGAACCGACCGGGACAGGGGATAATAGATGAGCAGTTCTTC. Amino acids: CSASSNRPGQGIIDEQFF.

The gene calls are TRBV9 and TRBJ2-2; D possibly corresponds to TRBD1 (6 bases). Trimming pared 4 bases from V and 3 bases from J, leaving 13 bases between. The germline V gene encodes CDR1 SGDLS and CDR2 YYNGEE. The CDR3 is 15 amino acids. The CDR3 sequence: CASSLRQDHTGELFF. The CDR3 nucleotides read TGTGCCAGCAGCCTAAGACAGGACCACACCGGGGAGCTGTTTTTT.

The chain carries TRBV4-1 and TRBJ1-2; tentative D call: TRBD1 (5 bases). The CDR3 is 14 residues long. CDR1 MGHRA and CDR2 YSYEKL come from the germline V gene. V was trimmed by 0 bases and J by 3 bases, leaving 8 bases between them. This CDR3 is CASSQDAGYYGYTF. In DNA, the CDR3 is TGCGCCAGCAGCCAAGATGCAGGGTACTATGGCTACACCTTC.

V usage is TRBV7-9 and J usage is TRBJ1-2; D perhaps matches TRBD1 (6 bases). The V and J ends lost 5 bases and 4 bases respectively, with 14 bases between them. The CDR3 is 14 residues long. CDR1 and CDR2 (germline): SEHNR, FQNEAQ (reference sequence). CDR3 nucleotides: TGTGCCAGCAGCCCCTCCGGGGGGCCCTATGGCTACACCTTC. It specifies CASSPSGGPYGYTF.

This sequence joins TRBV6-5 and TRBJ2-7, with D possibly matching TRBD2 (5 bases). The CDR3 covers 16 residues. Trimming pared 0 bases from V and 3 bases from J, leaving 15 bases between. CDR1 and CDR2 from the germline V gene are MNHEY and SVGAGI. In nucleotides, the CDR3 is TGTGCCAGCAGTTACTCGAGGGTGTCAGGCGACTACGAGCAGTACTTC. The encoded protein is CASSYSRVSGDYEQYF.

A few counts support this clone. The chain uses TRBV9 and TRBJ1-6; D is undetermined. CDR3 size: 14 residues. The V end lost 0 bases, the J end lost 3 bases, and 4 bases lay between the germline ends. The V gene's germline CDR1 is SGDLS and CDR2 YYNGEE. The CDR3 loop reads CASSVGGYNSPLHF. The CDR3, as DNA: TGTGCCAGCAGCGTAGGCGGCTATAATTCACCCCTCCACTTT. Complete variable domain (other parts from reference TRBV9 and TRBJ1-6): DSGVTQTPKHLITATGQRVTLRCSPRSGDLSVYWYQQSLDQGLQFLIQYYNGEERAKGNILERFSAQQFPDLHSELNLSSLELGDSALYFCASSVGGYNSPLHFGNGTRLTVT.

This chain uses TRBV11-2 with TRBJ2-5; 8 positions agree with TRBD2. V trimming: 5 bases; J trimming: 2 bases; junction bases outside the gene matches: 10. Germline V gene lookup returns CDR1 SGHAT and CDR2 FQNNGV. The CDR3 is 16 amino acids. The CDR3 loop is CASSPRGAGEQETQYF. CDR3 bases: TGTGCCAGCAGCCCGCGAGGAGCGGGGGAGCAAGAGACCCAGTACTTC.

The V call is TRBV9, the J call TRBJ2-3; TRBD2 might be the D (6 bases). The CDR3 runs to 16 residues. V lost 4 bases to trimming and J lost 4 bases, with 19 bases between them. Per the germline V gene, CDR1 is SGDLS and CDR2 is YYNGEE. CDR3 amino acids: CASSPKGRIGSDTQYF. As DNA, the CDR3 is TGTGCCAGCAGCCCCAAGGGGAGGATCGGATCAGATACGCAGTATTTT.

The J gene is TRBJ1-1, the V gene TRBV6-5; a possible D gene is TRBD1 (6 bases). Trimming removed 4 bases at V and 0 bases at J, with 12 bases between. This CDR3 region has 15 residues. Germline loops: CDR1 MNHEY, CDR2 SVGAGI. The CDR3 sequence is CASSSLRGLNTEAFF. DNA of the CDR3: TGTGCCAGCAGTTCGCTCAGGGGATTGAACACTGAAGCTTTCTTT.